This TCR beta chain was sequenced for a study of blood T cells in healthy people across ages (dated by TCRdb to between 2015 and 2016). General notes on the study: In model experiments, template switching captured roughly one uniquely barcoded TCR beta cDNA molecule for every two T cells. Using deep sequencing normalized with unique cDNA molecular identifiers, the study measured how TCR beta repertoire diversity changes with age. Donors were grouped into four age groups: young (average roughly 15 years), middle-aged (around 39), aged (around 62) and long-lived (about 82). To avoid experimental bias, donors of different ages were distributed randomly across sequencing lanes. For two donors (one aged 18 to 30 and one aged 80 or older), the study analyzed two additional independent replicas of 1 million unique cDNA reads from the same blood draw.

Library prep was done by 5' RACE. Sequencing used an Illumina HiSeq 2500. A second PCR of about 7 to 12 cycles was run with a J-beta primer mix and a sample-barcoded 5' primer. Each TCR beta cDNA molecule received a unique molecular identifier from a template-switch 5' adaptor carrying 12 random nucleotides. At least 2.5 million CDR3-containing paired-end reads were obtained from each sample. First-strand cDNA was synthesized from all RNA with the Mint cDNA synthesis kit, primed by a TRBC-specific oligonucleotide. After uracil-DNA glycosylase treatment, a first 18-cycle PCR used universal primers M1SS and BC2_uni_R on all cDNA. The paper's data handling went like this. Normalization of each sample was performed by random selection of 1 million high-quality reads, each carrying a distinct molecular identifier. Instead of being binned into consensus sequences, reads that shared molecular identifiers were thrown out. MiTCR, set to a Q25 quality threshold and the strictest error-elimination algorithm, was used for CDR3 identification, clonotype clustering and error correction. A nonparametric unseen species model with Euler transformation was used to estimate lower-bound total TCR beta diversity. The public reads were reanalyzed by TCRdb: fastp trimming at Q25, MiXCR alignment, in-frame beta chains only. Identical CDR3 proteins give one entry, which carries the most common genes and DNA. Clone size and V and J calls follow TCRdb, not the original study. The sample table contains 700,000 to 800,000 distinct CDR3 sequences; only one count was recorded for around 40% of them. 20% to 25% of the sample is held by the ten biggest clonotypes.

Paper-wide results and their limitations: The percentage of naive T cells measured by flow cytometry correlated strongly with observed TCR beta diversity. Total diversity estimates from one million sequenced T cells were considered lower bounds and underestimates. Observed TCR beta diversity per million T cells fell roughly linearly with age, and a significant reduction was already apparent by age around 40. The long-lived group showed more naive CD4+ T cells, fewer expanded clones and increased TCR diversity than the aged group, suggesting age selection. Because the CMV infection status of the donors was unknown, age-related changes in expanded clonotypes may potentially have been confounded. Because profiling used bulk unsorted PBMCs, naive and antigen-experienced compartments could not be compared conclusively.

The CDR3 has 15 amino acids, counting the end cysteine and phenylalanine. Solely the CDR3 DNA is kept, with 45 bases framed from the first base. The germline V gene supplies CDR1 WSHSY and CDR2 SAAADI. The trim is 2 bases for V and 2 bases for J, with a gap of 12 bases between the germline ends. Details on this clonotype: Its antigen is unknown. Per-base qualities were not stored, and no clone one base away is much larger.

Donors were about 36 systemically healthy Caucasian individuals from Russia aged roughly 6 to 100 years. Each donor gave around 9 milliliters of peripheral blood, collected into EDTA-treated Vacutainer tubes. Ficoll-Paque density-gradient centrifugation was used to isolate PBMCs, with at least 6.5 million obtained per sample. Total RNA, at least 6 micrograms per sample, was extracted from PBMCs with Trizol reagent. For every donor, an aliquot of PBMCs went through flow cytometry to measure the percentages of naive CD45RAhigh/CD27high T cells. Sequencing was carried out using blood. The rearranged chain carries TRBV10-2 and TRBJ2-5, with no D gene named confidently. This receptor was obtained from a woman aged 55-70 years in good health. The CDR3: CASSENSAEQETQYF. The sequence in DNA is TGCGCCAGCAGTGAGAACTCGGCGGAACAAGAGACCCAGTACTTC.